These 11 T cell receptor beta chains came from one sample sequenced in a study of T-cell reconstitution after alpha-beta-depleted transplantation in children. The authors prepared the TCRbeta library with unique molecular identifiers. TCRdb ran MiXCR on the PCR reads and lists one entry per CDR3 protein. The data show some 500,000 distinct CDR3 sequences, about 18% seen once. The sequencing used PBMCs from the stem cell graft donor, collected from the stem cell graft. The receptors were sampled from a human donor who donated a stem cell graft to a child with acute lymphoblastic leukemia.

This clonotype was seen only a few times. V and J are TRBV12-3 or TRBV12-4 and TRBJ2-7, with TRBD2 identical over 8 bases. CDR3 size: 15 residues. Germline trimming cut 4 bases from V and 5 bases from J; bases unmatched to any gene: 10. The CDR3: CASSSLGGAGDEQYF. For the CDR3, the DNA is TGTGCCAGCAGTTCCCTCGGGGGGGCCGGGGACGAGCAGTACTTC.

The chain employs TRBV7-9 and TRBJ1-1; 7 nucleotides agree with TRBD1. V shed 1 base, J shed 5 bases, and the junction held 4 bases outside the gene matches. The CDR3 covers 14 residues. Germline CDR1 and CDR2: SEHNR and FQNEAQ (reference sequence). This CDR3 reads CASSLVQGGTEAFF. The CDR3 nucleotides are TGTGCCAGCAGCTTAGTCCAGGGGGGGACTGAAGCTTTCTTT. Full variable domain (remainder filled in from reference TRBV7-9 and TRBJ1-1): DTGVSQNPRHKITKRGQNVTFRCDPISEHNRLYWYRQTLGQGPEFLTYFQNEAQLEKSRLLSDRFSAERPKGSFSTLEIQRTEQGDSAMYLCASSLVQGGTEAFFGQGTRLTVV.

The CDR3 reads CASSLALWGGELFF. CDR3 DNA sequence: TGCGCCAGCAGCTTGGCCTTGTGGGGCGGGGAGCTGTTTTTT. The rearrangement joins TRBV5-1 to TRBJ2-2; no definite D call. The CDR3 totals 14 residues. Trimming removed 0 bases at V and 7 bases at J, with 10 bases between. Germline V gene lookup returns CDR1 SGHRS and CDR2 YFSETQ.

The chain recombines TRBV20-1 with TRBJ2-7; perhaps D is TRBD1 or TRBD2 (6 bases each). The CDR3 extends over 13 amino acids. Germline loops: CDR1 DFQATT, CDR2 SNEGSKA (reference sequence). The V and J ends lost 3 bases and 2 bases respectively, with 11 bases between them. The CDR3 loop reads CSASRGDTYEQYF. DNA for the CDR3: TGCAGTGCTAGTAGGGGGGACACCTACGAGCAGTACTTC.

This clonotype was recorded a few times. The chain couples TRBV20-1 to TRBJ2-1, with D hard to call. V dropped 0 bases and J dropped 0 bases, with 9 bases sitting between them. The length of the CDR3 is 15 residues. Germline V lookup: CDR1 DFQATT, CDR2 SNEGSKA (reference sequence). CDR3 residues: CSARERTFSYNEQFF. For the CDR3, the DNA is TGCAGTGCTAGAGAACGCACTTTCTCCTACAATGAGCAGTTCTTC.

This clonotype was counted a few times. The genes are TRBV9 and TRBJ2-1; D remains unclear. The germline V gene encodes CDR1 SGDLS and CDR2 YYNGEE. V was pared by 2 bases and J by 7 bases, with 10 bases between. The CDR3 is 13 residues long. CDR3 region: CASSVPLGNEQFF. The DNA for the CDR3 is TGTGCCAGCAGCGTGCCCCTGGGAAATGAGCAGTTCTTC.

J is TRBJ2-1 and V is TRBV9, with 12 positions matching TRBD1. This CDR3 region has 19 residues. V lost 0 bases, J lost 1 base, and 8 bases stayed unmatched. CDR1 is SGDLS, CDR2 YYNGEE, per germline. The DNA for the CDR3 is TGTGCCAGCAGCGTAGAGGGGACAGGGGGCGGTGGGTCCTACAATGAGCAGTTCTTC. As protein: CASSVEGTGGGGSYNEQFF.

This clonotype was observed a handful of times. The gene calls are TRBV29-1 and TRBJ2-1, with D possibly called TRBD1 or TRBD2 (5 bases each). This CDR3 is 13 amino acids long. CDR1 and CDR2 from the germline V gene are SQVTM and ANQGSEA. Trimming took off 0 bases at V and 7 bases at J, with 10 bases between the two ends. The CDR3 protein is CSVEEYRRNEQFF. The CDR3 DNA reads TGCAGCGTTGAAGAATACAGGAGGAATGAGCAGTTCTTC.

In its sample, this clonotype was seen a few times. This chain joins TRBV5-1 and TRBJ2-1; 9 bases line up with TRBD2. The CDR3 is made up of 15 amino acids. Germline V lookup: CDR1 SGHRS, CDR2 YFSETQ. J was trimmed by 2 bases and V by 5 bases; bases with no gene match: 5. This CDR3 reads CASRPPSGAYNEQFF. The CDR3 DNA reads TGCGCCAGCAGGCCACCTAGCGGGGCCTACAATGAGCAGTTCTTC.

The rearrangement uses TRBV10-3 and TRBJ1-1, with 9 nucleotides matching TRBD1. Per the germline V gene, CDR1 is ENHRY and CDR2 is SYGVKD. This CDR3 is built from 16 residues. Trimming cost V 7 bases and J 5 bases; bases outside gene matches: 14. CDR3 region: CAIKQGDRAGRTEAFF. The DNA of the CDR3 is TGTGCCATCAAGCAGGGGGACAGGGCCGGGAGGACTGAAGCTTTCTTT.

This clonotype has just a few counts. The chain couples TRBV30 to TRBJ1-1, with D unresolved. Germline CDR1 and CDR2: GTSNPN and SVGIG (reference sequence). The CDR3 length is 14 residues. CDR3 protein: CATGRVAMNTEAFF. The CDR3 bases are TGTGCGACCGGCAGAGTGGCCATGAACACTGAAGCTTTCTTT.